This passage covers 31 T cell receptor beta chains from one sample sequenced in a study of vaccination effects on CD4 cells after COVID-19. Measured with immunoSEQ multiplex PCR; TCRdb has only the in-frame clones, and not every one. The sample gives approximately 74,000 clones, about 70% of which show up once; about 3.2% is in the top ten. For these receptors, no antigen is known. ViraFEST used viral peptide pools to expand antigen-specific CD4+ T cells before sequencing. Investigators separated out CD4+ T cells once around nine days of culture had passed. Among the vaccine recipients, none had a prior SARS-CoV-2 infection, and nucleocapsid antibodies were negative. This sample comprised CD4+ T cells from PBMCs cultured with HCoV-NL63 spike peptides, obtained before COVID-19 vaccination. The receptors were gathered from a human donor who received a COVID-19 vaccine.

This sequence joins TRBV28 and TRBJ1-2; no clear D. V was shortened by 3 bases and J by 2 bases, with 7 bases between the two germline ends. Germline V gene data show CDR1 as MDHEN and CDR2 as SYDVKM. The CDR3 consists of 13 residues. The CDR3 DNA reads TGTGCCAGCAGTTTTTCCATGAACTATGGCTACACCTTC. Amino acid sequence: CASSFSMNYGYTF.

The sample holds one count of this clone. The V call is TRBV20-1, the J call TRBJ1-5, with a tentative D call TRBD1 (6 bases). This CDR3 comprises 15 residues. The V end lost 3 bases, the J end lost 7 bases, and 19 bases lay between the germline ends. Germline CDR1 reads DFQATT; CDR2 reads SNEGSKA (reference sequence). The DNA of the CDR3 is TGCAGTGCTAGTCGGGACACCCAGGGCTACCAGCCCCAGCATTTT. Translation gives CSASRDTQGYQPQHF.

The chain couples TRBV5-6 to TRBJ2-2, with D uncertain. The V end lost 8 bases, the J end lost 0 bases, and 14 bases lay between the germline ends. This CDR3 comprises 15 residues. The germline CDR1 and CDR2 sequences are SGHDT and YYEEEE. The CDR3 here is CASSLGPSNTGELFF. Here the CDR3 DNA reads TGTGCCAGTTCCTTAGGACCTTCGAACACCGGGGAGCTGTTTTTT.

The chain is built from TRBV28 and TRBJ1-1, with TRBD1 as a possible D gene (5 bases). V was shortened by 2 bases and J by 0 bases, with 10 bases between the two germline ends. This CDR3 spans 15 amino acids. The germline CDR1 and CDR2 sequences are MDHEN and SYDVKM. The CDR3 sequence is CASSLGGRVNTEAFF. CDR3 DNA: TGTGCCAGCAGTTTAGGGGGGAGAGTGAACACTGAAGCTTTCTTT.

The gene calls are TRBV2 and TRBJ2-7, with no clear D. Deletions cut 6 bases from V and 6 bases from J, with 12 bases between. Germline-derived CDR1 and CDR2 are SNHLY and FYNNEI. The CDR3 runs 12 residues. This CDR3 reads CASSPTGGEQYV. The CDR3 DNA reads as TGTGCCAGCAGCCCCACGGGTGGCGAGCAGTACGTC.

The chain combines TRBV6-6 with TRBJ1-2; the D gene is possibly TRBD1 (6 bases). Trimming cost V 6 bases and J 2 bases, with 16 bases left between them. The CDR3 contains 15 residues. The germline gives CDR1 MNHNY, CDR2 SVGAGI (reference sequence). In DNA, the CDR3 is TGTGCCAGCAGCTCTCCGGGGGCGCGAAACTATGGCTACACCTTC. Translated, it gives CASSSPGARNYGYTF.

This rearrangement joins TRBV18 to TRBJ1-4; D might be TRBD1 (6 bases). Germline CDR1 is KGHSH and CDR2 is LQKENI. V shed 4 bases and J shed 7 bases, with 16 bases lying between them. CDR3 length: 15 residues. The CDR3 DNA sequence: TGTGCCAGCTCACGCAGACAGGCGGCGACTGAAAAACTGTTTTTT. Its protein is CASSRRQAATEKLFF.

This clone was seen a few times. The chain employs TRBV3-1 (or the pseudogene TRBV3-2) and TRBJ1-5; D unresolved. Germline CDR1 LGHDT, CDR2 YNNKEL (reference sequence). With 2 bases removed from V and 3 bases from J, the gap between germline ends came to 5 bases. This CDR3 has 13 amino acids. This CDR3 is CASSQQINQPQHF. Written as DNA, the CDR3 is TGTGCCAGCAGCCAACAGATCAATCAGCCCCAGCATTTT.

This clone turned up a few times. The chain combines TRBV4-2 with TRBJ1-5, with D perhaps matching TRBD1 (6 bases). V lost 5 bases, J lost 2 bases, and 16 bases lay in between. The CDR3 extends over 16 amino acids. The germline V gene encodes CDR1 LGHNA and CDR2 YNFKEQ. The CDR3: CASSRDTGSGNQPQHF. CDR3 in DNA: TGTGCCAGCAGCAGAGACACAGGGTCGGGCAATCAGCCCCAGCATTTT.

The genes are TRBV12-3 or TRBV12-4 and TRBJ1-1; 7 nucleotides agree with TRBD1. CDR3 length equals 12 residues. J gave up 1 base and V 11 bases, and 4 bases lay outside the gene matches. CDR3 region: CAVNRGNTEAFF. CDR3 nucleotides: TGTGCCGTTAACAGGGGGAACACTGAAGCTTTCTTT.

This clone appeared a few times. The chain carries TRBV7-9 and TRBJ2-5; D possibly uses TRBD1 or TRBD2 (5 bases each). V lost 7 bases, J lost 5 bases, and 23 bases lay in between. The CDR3 length is 16 residues. CDR1 is SEHNR, CDR2 FQNEAQ, per germline (reference sequence). In nucleotides, the CDR3 is TGTGCCAGCACCCTACCCTGGGACGTCTGGGGCGAGACCCAGTACTTC. Encoded protein: CASTLPWDVWGETQYF. The full variable domain, rest sourced from reference TRBV7-9 and TRBJ2-5, is DTGVSQNPRHKITKRGQNVTFRCDPISEHNRLYWYRQTLGQGPEFLTYFQNEAQLEKSRLLSDRFSAERPKGSFSTLEIQRTEQGDSAMYLCASTLPWDVWGETQYFGPGTRLLVL.

This clone appeared a few times. The chain recombines TRBV20-1 with TRBJ2-5, with 7 nucleotides matching TRBD1. This CDR3 has 11 amino acids. The germline V gene has CDR1 DFQATT and CDR2 SNEGSKA (reference sequence). The CDR3 here is CGWTGQETQYF. The DNA for the CDR3 is TGCGGATGGACAGGCCAAGAGACCCAGTACTTC.

This clone was counted a single time. The chain joins TRBV7-3 to TRBJ1-1; no definite D call. From germline, CDR1 is SGHTA and CDR2 FQGTGA. This CDR3 has 9 amino acids. V gave up 5 bases and J gave up 8 bases, with 3 bases separating them. The DNA for the CDR3 is TGTGCCAGCAGCATAGAAGCTTTCTTT. It encodes CASSIEAFF.

The chain recombines TRBV5-1 with TRBJ2-1; tentative D call: TRBD2 (7 bases). The germline V gene has CDR1 SGHRS and CDR2 YFSETQ. This CDR3 comprises 17 residues. The V and J ends lost 3 bases and 6 bases respectively, with 22 bases between them. CDR3 in amino acids: CASSSIPRGGVGNEQFF. CDR3 DNA: TGCGCCAGCAGCTCAATCCCTAGGGGGGGTGTGGGCAATGAGCAGTTCTTC.

This clone was seen only a few times. The chain employs TRBV28 and TRBJ1-5, with 7 bases aligning to TRBD1. J was trimmed by 0 bases and V by 6 bases; bases with no gene match: 5. The germline CDR1 and CDR2 sequences are MDHEN and SYDVKM. The CDR3 sequence is 15 residues long. This CDR3 reads CASRTGQVSNQPQHF. The CDR3 nucleotides read TGTGCCAGCAGAACCGGACAGGTTAGCAATCAGCCCCAGCATTTT.

This clone came up a few times. The V and J genes are TRBV28 and TRBJ2-1; perhaps TRBD2 as D (7 bases). This CDR3 is built from 15 residues. V shed 6 bases and J shed 6 bases, with 18 bases lying between them. Germline values: CDR1 MDHEN, CDR2 SYDVKM. CDR3 in DNA: TGTGCCAGCAGCGAGCTCGGACTAGGGGGCAATGAGCAGTTCTTC. Protein sequence: CASSELGLGGNEQFF.

The V gene is TRBV7-9, the J gene TRBJ2-7, with a tentative D call TRBD1 (6 bases). CDR3 size: 14 residues. Trimming took off 5 bases at V and 1 base at J, with 12 bases between the two ends. The V gene's germline CDR1 is SEHNR and CDR2 FQNEAQ (reference sequence). CDR3 DNA: TGTGCCAGCAGCCTACAGACAGGTTCCTACGAGCAGTACGTC. Translated: CASSLQTGSYEQYV.

The CDR3 loop reads CASSLGSAGGRVRRGYTF. In nucleotides, the CDR3 is TGTGCCAGCAGTTTAGGCTCGGCAGGGGGTAGAGTGAGGAGAGGCTACACCTTC. This chain connects TRBV28 to TRBJ1-2, with 7 bases lining up with TRBD1. The germline V gene encodes CDR1 MDHEN and CDR2 SYDVKM. CDR3 length: 18 residues. The V gene end was trimmed by 2 bases and the J gene end by 8 bases; junction bases not matched to a gene: 20.

This chain links TRBV28 with TRBJ2-5; 7 nucleotides align to TRBD1. Germline CDR1 reads MDHEN; CDR2 reads SYDVKM. This CDR3 is 13 amino acids long. The ends lost 8 bases at V and 5 bases at J; junction bases unmatched: 8. The CDR3 coding sequence is TGTGCCAGCCGCCTGACAGGGACGGAGACCCAGTACTTC. It codes for CASRLTGTETQYF.

The chain combines TRBV27 with TRBJ2-3, with a possible D match to TRBD2 (6 bases). The V gene lost 5 bases and the J gene lost 7 bases, with 13 bases spanning the gap. The length of the CDR3 is 13 residues. CDR1 is MNHEY, CDR2 SMNVEV, per germline (reference sequence). DNA for the CDR3: TGTGCCAGCAGTCGGGGGAAGGGTTATACGCAGTATTTT. It specifies CASSRGKGYTQYF.

The chain carries TRBV2 and TRBJ1-5, with 9 nucleotides matching TRBD1. The germline gives CDR1 SNHLY, CDR2 FYNNEI. The CDR3 sequence is 14 residues long. V was clipped by 6 bases and J by 4 bases; unmatched bases: 4. The CDR3: CASSRQGGNQPQHF. CDR3 nucleotides: TGTGCCAGCAGCCGACAGGGGGGGAATCAGCCCCAGCATTTT.

V is TRBV27 and J is TRBJ1-2, with 8 bases aligning to TRBD1. Unmatched junction bases numbered 7, after V lost 6 bases and J lost 4 bases. Looked up from germline, CDR1 is MNHEY and CDR2 is SMNVEV (reference sequence). This CDR3 is built from 14 residues. CDR3 coding DNA: TGTGCCAGCAGACCGACAGGGGCTGGCTATGGCTACACCTTC. Residues: CASRPTGAGYGYTF.

This clone was found a few times. The chain employs TRBV27 and TRBJ2-4; D possibly corresponds to TRBD1 (6 bases). Germline CDR1 and CDR2: MNHEY and SMNVEV (reference sequence). The length of the CDR3 is 13 residues. Trimming took off 4 bases at V and 8 bases at J, with 12 bases between the two ends. Written as DNA, the CDR3 is TGTGCCAGCAGTTGGGAACAGGGATACATTCAGTACTTC. Amino acids: CASSWEQGYIQYF.

The genes are TRBV5-5 and TRBJ2-5; TRBD2 agrees at 9 bases. The CDR3 runs 15 residues. V trimming: 4 bases; J trimming: 3 bases; junction bases outside the gene matches: 7. Per the germline V gene, CDR1 is SGHKS and CDR2 is YYEKEE (reference sequence). CDR3 loop: CASSRRASGEETQYF. The CDR3 DNA sequence: TGTGCCAGCAGCCGCCGCGCTAGCGGGGAAGAGACCCAGTACTTC.

This clone has more than one count but fewer than ten. The rearrangement joins TRBV20-1 to TRBJ1-2, with a possible D match to TRBD1 (5 bases). The germline gives CDR1 DFQATT, CDR2 SNEGSKA (reference sequence). Trimming stripped 5 bases from V and 10 bases from J, with 14 bases between. The CDR3 has 11 residues. The CDR3 DNA is TGCAGTGCTGTTGACAGACGGACCTACACCTTC. Translating gives CSAVDRRTYTF.

The chain carries TRBV28 and TRBJ1-2; tentatively, D is TRBD1 (6 bases). This CDR3 is built from 12 residues. Trimming left V 6 bases short and J 7 bases short, with 12 bases between. Germline loops: CDR1 MDHEN, CDR2 SYDVKM. The chain's CDR3 is CASSIAGAGYTF. The CDR3 DNA follows: TGTGCCAGCAGCATTGCGGGGGCTGGCTACACCTTC.

This clone was counted between two and nine times. The V and J genes are TRBV24-1 and TRBJ1-5; D is uncertain. V lost 5 bases and J lost 5, with 9 bases in between. Germline CDR1 is KGHDR and CDR2 is SFDVKD. The CDR3 contains 13 residues. CDR3 sequence (DNA): TGTGCCACCAGTGTGTCCTCTGATCAGCCCCAGCATTTT. Translating it yields CATSVSSDQPQHF.

A remark on this clone: The sample has other DNA sequences that encode this CDR3 too. The chain has TRBV2 and TRBJ1-5; D is undetermined. There are 14 residues in the CDR3. Looked up from germline, CDR1 is SNHLY and CDR2 is FYNNEI. V lost 0 bases, J lost 2 bases, and 5 bases lay in between. The CDR3 nucleotides are TGTGCCAGCAGTGAAGCTACAGGCAATCAGCCCCAGCATTTT. This encodes CASSEATGNQPQHF. Full variable domain (remainder filled in from reference TRBV2 and TRBJ1-5): EPEVTQTPSHQVTQMGQEVILRCVPISNHLYFYWYRQILGQKVEFLVSFYNNEISEKSEIFDDQFSVERPDGSNFTLKIRSTKLEDSAMYFCASSEATGNQPQHFGDGTRLSIL.

The table lists this clone with a few counts. The V gene is TRBV4-1, the J gene TRBJ2-2; perhaps TRBD1 as D (5 bases). CDR1 and CDR2 (germline): MGHRA, YSYEKL. Trimming removed 6 bases at V and 4 bases at J, with 12 bases between. The CDR3 spans 14 residues. The CDR3 DNA is TGCGCCAGCAGGTACCCAGGGTCCACCGGGGAGCTGTTTTTT. As protein: CASRYPGSTGELFF.

The J gene is TRBJ2-2, the V gene TRBV18; TRBD1 aligns across 7 bases. CDR1 and CDR2 (germline): KGHSH, LQKENI. V lost 5 bases, J lost 7 bases, and 10 bases stayed unmatched. The CDR3 extends over 15 amino acids. The CDR3 nucleotides are TGTGCCAGCTCATCCCCACAGGGGATCGACGGGGAGCTGTTTTTT. Protein sequence: CASSSPQGIDGELFF.

The V gene is TRBV11-2, the J gene TRBJ1-3; D gene uncertain. Trimming took 1 base from V and 5 from J, leaving 9 bases between them. Looked up from germline, CDR1 is SGHAT and CDR2 is FQNNGV. This CDR3 contains 14 residues. CDR3 DNA sequence: TGTGCCAGCAGCTTAGCGGGCCGGCGAAACACCATATATTTT. It encodes CASSLAGRRNTIYF.